Listed below are T cell receptor beta chains from one sample, sequenced in a study of blood T cell repertoires in COVID-19. Sequenced by immunoSEQ multiplex PCR; TCRdb stores in-frame clones only, minus some. The table lists about 60,000 clones, about four fifths of them singletons. The sample taken for sequencing was peripheral blood. All receptors derive from a human donor in a cohort sampled during active COVID-19. The CDR3 runs from the conserved cysteine through the conserved F or W.

TRBJ2-1	TRBV5-4	CASSLPRVNNEQFF
TRBJ1-2	TRBV2	CASSEGQGVYGYTF
TRBJ2-4	TRBV2	CASSLDRSGNIQYF
TRBJ2-7	TRBV30	CAWSGGQGNEQYF
TRBJ2-1	TRBV7-2	CASSLGVSSDEQFF
TRBJ1-2	TRBV2	CASSARTGDGYTF
TRBJ1-3	TRBV30	CASVPGGSGNTIYF
TRBJ2-7	TRBV7-2	CASSLLPIAGGPNEQYF
TRBJ2-2	TRBV4-1	CASSRDRYTGELFF
TRBJ2-5	TRBV18	CASSPRGKTQYF